The 32 T cell receptor beta chains below come from one sample, sequenced in a study of cytotoxic CD8 clonotypes in ibrutinib-treated CLL. Using immunoSEQ multiplex PCR, the repertoire was profiled, and TCRdb retains in-frame clones only, with some absent. Found here are some 61,000 clones, under 70% of them singletons; the top ten hold roughly 5.7%. This sample comprised PBMCs, obtained after 12 months of ibrutinib treatment. These receptors were obtained from a human donor with chronic lymphocytic leukemia.

This clone turned up a few times. The chain links TRBV5-4 to TRBJ1-2; TRBD1 is a possible D gene (5 bases). CDR1 SGHNT and CDR2 YYREEE come from the germline V gene (reference sequence). The V and J ends lost 2 bases and 5 bases respectively, with 16 bases between them. The CDR3 totals 15 residues. Here the CDR3 reads CASSLQLASGYGYTF. In DNA form, the CDR3 reads TGTGCCAGCAGCTTACAACTCGCCTCAGGGTATGGCTACACCTTC.

The chain links TRBV5-4 to TRBJ1-6, with TRBD1 matching over 8 bases. The CDR3 contains 15 residues. V dropped 3 bases and J dropped 5; count of bases not matched to a gene: 4. Germline CDR1 SGHNT, CDR2 YYREEE (reference sequence). CDR3: CASSSPTGDNSPLHF. The CDR3 DNA follows: TGTGCCAGCAGCTCGCCGACAGGGGATAATTCACCCCTCCACTTT.

This chain joins TRBV5-6 and TRBJ2-2; 14 nucleotides align to TRBD2. The CDR3 runs to 17 residues. CDR1 is SGHDT and CDR2 is YYEEEE in the germline V gene. Germline trimming cut 3 bases from V and 5 bases from J; bases unmatched to any gene: 6. DNA of the CDR3: TGTGCCAGCAGCTGGGGACTAGCGGGGGATTTGACCGGGGAGCTGTTTTTT. This translates into CASSWGLAGDLTGELFF.

There are a few counts of this clone. The gene calls are TRBV6-5 and TRBJ1-6; no clear D. Trimming cost V 2 bases and J 7 bases, with 12 bases left between them. The germline V gene encodes CDR1 MNHEY and CDR2 SVGAGI. CDR3 length equals 15 residues. CDR3 DNA sequence: TGTGCCAGCAGTTACGGGTCCCTGAAAAATTCACCCCTCCACTTT. It encodes CASSYGSLKNSPLHF.

The chain is built from TRBV7-2 and TRBJ1-4, with unresolved D. Germline CDR1 SGHTA, CDR2 FQGNSA. V lost 4 bases and J 5 bases, leaving 14 bases between the germline ends. The CDR3 consists of 15 residues. This chain's CDR3 is CASSSTRTRNEKLFF. CDR3 coding DNA: TGTGCCAGCAGCTCGACCCGGACCAGAAATGAAAAACTGTTTTTT.

In this sample, this clone turned up once. The chain has TRBV30 and TRBJ1-2; D ambiguous. From germline, CDR1 is GTSNPN and CDR2 SVGIG (reference sequence). V lost 2 bases and J 4 bases, leaving 11 bases between the germline ends. The CDR3 is made up of 13 amino acids. CDR3 sequence (DNA): TGTGCCTGGAGTCAATCGACGGGCTATGGCTACACCTTC. Amino acid sequence: CAWSQSTGYGYTF.

This clone was observed a few times. This chain uses TRBV6-1 with TRBJ2-3; D is ambiguous. Germline V gene sequence: CDR1 MNHNS, CDR2 SASEGT. This CDR3 comprises 14 residues. Trimming removed 6 bases at V and 2 bases at J, with 12 bases between. CDR3: CASRTLRDTDTQYF. CDR3 bases: TGTGCCAGCAGGACCCTTCGCGACACAGATACGCAGTATTTT.

This clone has only a few counts. The J gene is TRBJ2-5, the V gene TRBV7-9; 7 bases align to TRBD1. CDR1 is SEHNR and CDR2 is FQNEAQ in the germline V gene (reference sequence). The CDR3 runs to 16 residues. Trimming took 0 bases from V and 0 from J; bases not matched to a gene: 4. DNA for the CDR3: TGTGCCAGCAGCTTAGCGGCAGGGGGATACCAAGAGACCCAGTACTTC. Protein sequence: CASSLAAGGYQETQYF.

The rearrangement joins TRBV18 to TRBJ2-7; 9 nucleotides agree with TRBD1. The ends lost 3 bases at V and 6 bases at J; junction bases unmatched: 6. The length of the CDR3 is 14 residues. Per the germline V gene, CDR1 is KGHSH and CDR2 is LQKENI. The CDR3 here is CASSPSDRGGEQYF. CDR3 in DNA: TGTGCCAGCTCACCGTCGGACAGGGGAGGCGAGCAGTACTTC.

This chain joins TRBV7-9 and TRBJ2-5, with unresolved D. The CDR3 runs 18 residues. CDR1 is SEHNR and CDR2 is FQNEAQ in the germline V gene (reference sequence). V was cut by 2 bases and J by 1 base, with 20 bases left in between. As DNA, the CDR3 is TGTGCCAGCAGCTTATGGGTCGGACGGACCGGGTTCCAAGAGACCCAGTACTTC. Protein sequence: CASSLWVGRTGFQETQYF.

V gene TRBV7-6 combines with J gene TRBJ1-1, with a tentative D call TRBD1 (5 bases). The CDR3 covers 17 residues. Germline V gives CDR1 SGHVS, CDR2 FNYEAQ. Trimming cost V 4 bases and J 2 bases, with 20 bases left between them. The CDR3 nucleotides read TGTGCCAGCAGCTGGCGCAAGGGGTCCACGTTCAACACTGAAGCTTTCTTT. Protein product: CASSWRKGSTFNTEAFF.

The chain links TRBV4-3 to TRBJ1-4; no clear D gene. Trimming shortened V by 4 bases and J by 8 bases, and 20 bases separated the two germline ends. Germline V gives CDR1 LGHNA, CDR2 YSLEER. The CDR3 totals 16 residues. The CDR3 protein is CASSLDVTGNWEKLFF. The CDR3 nucleotides are TGCGCCAGCAGCCTTGACGTAACGGGGAATTGGGAAAAACTGTTTTTT.

V and J are TRBV28 and TRBJ1-5, with D tentatively TRBD1 (6 bases). The V end was cut by 8 bases, the J end by 3 bases, with 23 bases between. The CDR3 has 17 residues. CDR1 and CDR2 (germline): MDHEN, SYDVKM. CDR3 in DNA: TGTGCCAGCCTCCCCCATGGGGGCAGGGCTGCCAATCAGCCCCAGCATTTT. Translation gives CASLPHGGRAANQPQHF. The entire variable domain, with the rest obtained from reference TRBV28 and TRBJ1-5, is as follows: DVKVTQSSRYLVKRTGEKVFLECVQDMDHENMFWYRQDPGLGLRLIYFSYDVKMKEKGDIPEGYSVSREKKERFSLILESASTNQTSMYLCASLPHGGRAANQPQHFGDGTRLSIL.

This chain connects TRBV11-2 to TRBJ2-4; 10 bases map to TRBD2. Germline V gene lookup returns CDR1 SGHAT and CDR2 FQNNGV. With V trimmed by 5 bases and J by 10 bases, 5 bases remained unmatched. This CDR3 has 13 amino acids. CDR3 in amino acids: CASSTATSGIQYF. CDR3 bases: TGTGCCAGCAGCACAGCGACTAGCGGGATTCAGTACTTC.

The chain couples TRBV19 to TRBJ2-5; 7 bases map to TRBD1. Germline CDR1 and CDR2: LNHDA and SQIVND (reference sequence). The CDR3 is 14 residues long. V shed 7 bases, J shed 0 bases, and the junction held 5 bases outside the gene matches. The CDR3 bases are TGTGCCAGTACTGGGACAGATCACCAAGAGACCCAGTACTTC. It is translated as CASTGTDHQETQYF.

The rearrangement uses TRBV16 and TRBJ2-7; 8 nucleotides match TRBD1. This CDR3 has 15 amino acids. Looked up from germline, CDR1 is KGHSY and CDR2 is FQNENV. The V and J ends lost 4 bases and 1 base, in that order; junction bases with no gene match: 6. CDR3 sequence (DNA): TGTGCCAGCAGCCGCGACCGGGACAGGTCCTACGAGCAGTACTTC. Its translation is CASSRDRDRSYEQYF.

V gene TRBV4-2 combines with J gene TRBJ1-5; D remains ambiguous. Germline V gene data show CDR1 as LGHNA and CDR2 as YNFKEQ. V was trimmed by 1 base and J by 3 bases, leaving 10 bases between them. This CDR3 spans 15 amino acids. This CDR3 is CASSQVFSVNQPQHF. CDR3 in DNA: TGTGCCAGCAGCCAAGTGTTCTCGGTCAATCAGCCCCAGCATTTT.

This clone was counted a single time. The chain recombines TRBV10-1 with TRBJ2-1; 9 bases fit TRBD1. V shed 2 bases and J 9 bases; nucleotides not matched to a gene: 5. Per germline, CDR1 WNHNN and CDR2 SYGVQD (reference sequence). CDR3 length equals 14 residues. DNA of the CDR3: TGCGCCAGCAGTGAGGGGGACAGGGACGGTGAGCAGTTCTTC. It yields the protein CASSEGDRDGEQFF.

The chain employs TRBV6-5 and TRBJ2-7; TRBD1 matches 8 bases. V lost 2 bases to trimming and J lost 2 bases; unmatched junction nucleotides: 5. The CDR3 is 15 residues long. The germline V gene encodes CDR1 MNHEY and CDR2 SVGAGI. The CDR3 reads CASSYGQTGAYEQYF. The CDR3 DNA follows: TGTGCCAGCAGTTACGGGCAGACAGGGGCCTACGAGCAGTACTTC.

This sequence joins TRBV6-1 and TRBJ1-1; no reliable D call. The CDR3 sequence is 15 residues long. The germline V gene encodes CDR1 MNHNS and CDR2 SASEGT. V shed 5 bases and J shed 1 base, with 14 bases lying between them. The CDR3 sequence: CASSRTREGNTEAFF. CDR3 coding DNA: TGTGCCAGCAGTCGGACGCGCGAGGGGAACACTGAAGCTTTCTTT.

The rearrangement uses TRBV9 and TRBJ2-5; D gene uncertain. This CDR3 is built from 18 residues. In germline, CDR1 is SGDLS, CDR2 YYNGEE. The ends were cut back, 0 bases at V and 1 base at J, with 19 bases in the middle. CDR3 in DNA: TGTGCCAGCAGCGTAGGCCTTGCGAGCCTGAAGGTCCAAGAGACCCAGTACTTC. Translated: CASSVGLASLKVQETQYF. Using reference TRBV9 and TRBJ2-5 for the parts outside the CDR3, the full variable domain is DSGVTQTPKHLITATGQRVTLRCSPRSGDLSVYWYQQSLDQGLQFLIQYYNGEERAKGNILERFSAQQFPDLHSELNLSSLELGDSALYFCASSVGLASLKVQETQYFGPGTRLLVL.

V is TRBV6-5 and J is TRBJ1-1; D unclear. The V and J ends lost 7 bases and 0 bases respectively, with 9 bases between them. The CDR3 is made up of 13 amino acids. Germline loops: CDR1 MNHEY, CDR2 SVGAGI. As DNA, the CDR3 is TGTGCCAGCAATACGGTAGTGAACACTGAAGCTTTCTTT. Protein sequence: CASNTVVNTEAFF.

This rearrangement joins TRBV2 to TRBJ2-2; D call uncertain. Trimming cost V 5 bases and J 0 bases, with 7 bases left between them. Germline CDR1 and CDR2: SNHLY and FYNNEI. There are 14 residues in the CDR3. This chain's CDR3 is CASSTSTNTGELFF. The CDR3 region has the DNA TGTGCCAGCAGTACGTCTACGAACACCGGGGAGCTGTTTTTT. The full variable domain, with the rest looked up from reference TRBV2 and TRBJ2-2, is EPEVTQTPSHQVTQMGQEVILRCVPISNHLYFYWYRQILGQKVEFLVSFYNNEISEKSEIFDDQFSVERPDGSNFTLKIRSTKLEDSAMYFCASSTSTNTGELFFGEGSRLTVL.

V usage is TRBV6-5 and J usage is TRBJ1-5; D is uncertain. The V and J ends lost 5 bases and 3 bases respectively, with 11 bases between them. CDR3 length: 14 residues. Per the germline V gene, CDR1 is MNHEY and CDR2 is SVGAGI. The CDR3 sequence: CASSGIGFNQPQHF. Here the CDR3 DNA reads TGTGCCAGCAGTGGGATCGGTTTCAATCAGCCCCAGCATTTT.

The V call is TRBV25-1, the J call TRBJ1-2; no definite D call. V shed 3 bases and J shed 3 bases, with 11 bases lying between them. Per germline, CDR1 MGHDK and CDR2 SYGVNS. CDR3 size: 14 residues. The CDR3 region is CASSDRTADYGYTF. Written as DNA, the CDR3 is TGTGCCAGCAGTGATCGCACAGCTGACTATGGCTACACCTTC.

The genes are TRBV5-5 and TRBJ2-1, with TRBD1 matching over 7 bases. This CDR3 has 16 amino acids. Trimming removed 0 bases from V and 4 bases from J; junction bases left unmatched: 7. The germline gives CDR1 SGHKS, CDR2 YYEKEE (reference sequence). The CDR3 bases are TGTGCCAGCAGCTTGGCCGGGACAGCGTCTTACAATGAGCAGTTCTTC. Protein: CASSLAGTASYNEQFF.

The chain has TRBV6-5 and TRBJ2-7; 7 positions match TRBD2. The length of the CDR3 is 15 residues. Germline V gene sequence: CDR1 MNHEY, CDR2 SVGAGI. The J segment lost 2 bases and the V segment lost 6 bases, leaving 10 bases of the junction unmatched. The CDR3 DNA sequence: TGTGCCAGCAGAGGAGGCGGGGGTACCACCTACGAGCAGTACTTC. Its protein is CASRGGGGTTYEQYF.

The gene calls are TRBV5-4 and TRBJ2-7, with 10 bases fitting TRBD2. The V gene end was trimmed by 3 bases and the J gene end by 4 bases; junction bases not matched to a gene: 10. Germline values: CDR1 SGHNT, CDR2 YYREEE (reference sequence). CDR3 length: 16 residues. The CDR3 spells CASSSPATSGAYEQYF. The CDR3 coding sequence is TGTGCCAGCAGCTCGCCGGCCACTAGCGGGGCATACGAGCAGTACTTC.

The chain joins TRBV11-3 to TRBJ2-3; 8 nucleotides line up with TRBD1. The CDR3 has 15 amino acids. Germline CDR1 reads SGHNT; CDR2 reads YENEEA. Unmatched junction bases numbered 5, after V lost 5 bases and J lost 1 base. CDR3 in amino acids: CASSPRQGRTDTQYF. The CDR3 DNA reads TGTGCCAGCAGCCCAAGACAGGGGCGCACAGATACGCAGTATTTT.

This chain joins TRBV5-1 and TRBJ2-2; D remains ambiguous. Germline V gives CDR1 SGHRS, CDR2 YFSETQ. V was trimmed by 1 base and J by 7 bases, leaving 8 bases between them. CDR3 length: 13 residues. CDR3 nucleotides: TGCGCCAGCAGCTTGACAGAGATCGGGGAGCTGTTTTTT. It encodes CASSLTEIGELFF.

This chain connects TRBV27 to TRBJ2-5, with a tentative D call TRBD1 (6 bases). This CDR3 contains 17 residues. CDR1 is MNHEY and CDR2 is SMNVEV in the germline V gene (reference sequence). The V gene lost 4 bases and the J gene lost 5 bases, with 23 bases spanning the gap. The CDR3 sequence: CASSSLRGVGGRETQYF. CDR3 coding DNA: TGTGCCAGCAGTTCGCTTAGGGGTGTTGGGGGCCGGGAGACCCAGTACTTC.

This clone is a singleton in its sample. The gene calls are TRBV6-6 and TRBJ2-1; 9 nucleotides line up with TRBD1. The CDR3 runs 15 residues. CDR1 and CDR2 from the germline V gene are MNHNY and SVGAGI (reference sequence). The V gene end was trimmed by 5 bases and the J gene end by 4 bases; junction bases not matched to a gene: 6. The CDR3 nucleotides are TGTGCCAGCAGTAACGGACAGGGGATGTACAATGAGCAGTTCTTC. This translates into CASSNGQGMYNEQFF.